Sequencing of this TCR beta chain was carried out in a study of T cells in Graves' hyperthyroidism and ophthalmopathy. A few counts support this clonotype. Researchers amplified the TCR beta CDR3 regions from RNA transcripts. The study used the HTBI primer set for a first-round RT-PCR of the TCR CDR3. TCRdb itself ran the multiplex PCR reads through MiXCR, one entry per CDR3 protein. Of 400,000 to 600,000 distinct CDR3 sequences in the sample, about 15% were seen once. Sequencing was done on a sample of blood. This clonotype was obtained from a woman in her 30s with Graves' ophthalmopathy.

The CDR3 protein is CASSYAGVGANVLTF. Here the CDR3 DNA reads TGTGCCAGCAGTTACGCGGGAGTTGGGGCCAACGTCCTGACTTTC. This chain connects TRBV6-2 or TRBV6-3 to TRBJ2-6; 7 nucleotides align to TRBD2. CDR3 length: 15 residues. Per germline, CDR1 MNHEY and CDR2 SVGEGT. V shed 2 bases and J 3 bases; nucleotides not matched to a gene: 1.